The rows below give T cell receptor beta chains drawn from one sample of a study of T cells in Graves' hyperthyroidism and ophthalmopathy. TCRdb redid the calling of the multiplex PCR reads with MiXCR, one entry per CDR3 protein. The sample comprises around 520,000 distinct CDR3 sequences, around a quarter of which are singletons, and roughly 12% rests with the top ten. The material sequenced was blood. Receptor source: a woman under 40 with Graves' ophthalmopathy. Both conserved end residues are part of each CDR3. D genes are given only for firm matches. Clone size, where shown, is once, few, many, or a class for clones that have expanded.

TRBV10-3,TRBJ2-7,many,TRBD2,CASTSGGSSYEQYF,TGTGCCAGTACGAGCGGGGGGAGCTCCTACGAGCAGTACTTC
TRBV6-1,TRBJ2-6,.,.,CASSPGTASGANVLTF,TGTGCCAGCAGTCCCGGGACCGCCTCTGGGGCCAACGTCCTGACTTTC
TRBV5-1,TRBJ2-7,once,.,CACSQGAYEQYF,TGCGCCTGCAGCCAGGGAGCCTACGAGCAGTACTTC
TRBV12-3/TRBV12-4,TRBJ1-1,many,.,CASSLGGPEAFF,TGTGCCAGCAGTTTAGGAGGGCCTGAAGCTTTCTTT
TRBV20-1,TRBJ2-7,many,TRBD1,CSATDRDYEQYF,TGCAGTGCCACCGACAGGGACTACGAGCAGTACTTC
TRBV27,TRBJ2-7,many,TRBD1,CASSLSGTGLYEQYF,TGTGCCAGCAGTTTATCGGGGACAGGGCTCTACGAGCAGTACTTC
TRBV6-1,TRBJ1-6,many,TRBD1,CASNRDRVSSPLHF,TGTGCCAGCAACCGGGACAGGGTGAGCTCACCCCTCCACTTT
TRBV20-1,TRBJ2-5,few,TRBD2,CSARTSGAQETQYF,TGCAGTGCCCGGACTAGCGGGGCCCAAGAGACCCAGTACTTC
TRBV7-2,TRBJ2-7,many,.,CASSNQGDEQYF,TGTGCCAGCAGCAATCAGGGTGACGAGCAGTACTTC
TRBV6-1,TRBJ1-1,many,.,CASMGGQLNTEAFF,TGTGCCAGCATGGGGGGGCAGTTGAACACTGAAGCTTTCTTT
TRBV20-1,TRBJ1-1,few,.,CSARSMGIWGVSDTEAFF,TGCAGTGCTAGGTCTATGGGTATCTGGGGGGTATCGGACACTGAAGCTTTCTTT
TRBV7-3,TRBJ2-7,many,.,CASSPTDGLGEQYF,TGTGCCAGCAGCCCGACAGACGGGTTGGGAGAGCAGTACTTC
TRBV20-1,TRBJ2-5,many,.,CSASKGETQYF,TGCAGTGCTAGCAAGGGGGAGACCCAGTACTTC
TRBV9,TRBJ1-2,.,.,CASSRTGLYGYTF,TGTGCCAGCAGCCGCACAGGGCTGTATGGCTACACCTTC
TRBV5-1,TRBJ1-5,.,.,CASSSKQPQHF,TGCGCCAGCAGCTCTAAACAGCCCCAGCATTTT
TRBV6-2/TRBV6-3,TRBJ1-1,many,.,CASRTSQGRGASEAFF,TGTGCCAGCAGAACCTCCCAAGGAAGGGGCGCGTCTGAAGCTTTCTTT
TRBV12-3/TRBV12-4,TRBJ1-2,many,TRBD1,CASTTTGAGYTF,TGTGCCAGCACCACCACAGGGGCTGGCTACACCTTC
TRBV24-1,TRBJ2-7,.,TRBD1,CATSGSGTGNYEQYF,TGTGCCACCAGTGGATCCGGGACAGGGAACTACGAGCAGTACTTC
TRBV6-1,TRBJ1-1,few,.,CASTTGGYTEAFF,TGTGCCAGCACGACGGGAGGCTACACTGAAGCTTTCTTT
TRBV2,TRBJ1-2,many,.,CASSVGQGTYGYTF,TGTGCCAGCAGTGTTGGCCAGGGGACCTATGGCTACACCTTC
TRBV20-1,TRBJ2-7,many,TRBD2,CSARSFKTSGGAAYEQYF,TGCAGTGCTAGATCCTTTAAGACTAGCGGGGGGGCCGCCTACGAGCAGTACTTC
TRBV6-1,TRBJ2-2,many,.,CASREFPGELFF,TGTGCCAGCAGGGAGTTCCCCGGGGAGCTGTTTTTT
TRBV4-1,TRBJ2-7,many,.,CASSQVNPPVHEQYF,TGCGCCAGCAGCCAAGTAAATCCCCCCGTTCACGAGCAGTACTTC
TRBV6-4,TRBJ1-2,.,TRBD1,CASSDGTGLPRYYGYTF,TGTGCCAGCAGTGACGGGACAGGGTTACCCCGGTACTATGGCTACACCTTC
TRBV12-5,TRBJ1-2,.,.,CASGLTEGYGYTF,TGTGCTAGTGGACTGACCGAGGGCTATGGCTACACCTTC
TRBV28,TRBJ2-2,many,.,CASSFMRGTHTGELFF,TGTGCCAGCAGTTTCATGAGGGGGACACACACCGGGGAGCTGTTTTTT
TRBV6-5,TRBJ1-5,.,.,CASSYGGQLNQPQHF,TGTGCCAGCAGTTACGGAGGACAGCTAAATCAGCCCCAGCATTTT
TRBV19,TRBJ2-3,few,TRBD1,CASSFTGGILTDTQYF,TGTGCCAGTAGTTTCACAGGGGGCATTCTCACAGATACGCAGTATTTT
TRBV27,TRBJ1-6,many,TRBD1,CASGRQGITYNSPLHF,TGTGCCAGCGGACGACAGGGGATCACCTATAATTCACCCCTCCACTTT
TRBV7-9,TRBJ2-7,.,TRBD1,CASSPGTGKLYEQYF,TGTGCCAGCAGCCCCGGGACAGGGAAGCTGTACGAGCAGTACTTC
TRBV25-1,TRBJ1-2,few,.,CTSSDSLSYGYTF,TGTACCAGCAGTGATTCACTTTCCTATGGCTACACCTTC
TRBV20-1,TRBJ1-5,many,.,CSARPRYEGRDSNQPQHF,TGCAGTGCTAGACCCAGATATGAGGGGAGGGATAGCAATCAGCCCCAGCATTTT
TRBV4-2,TRBJ2-2,.,.,CASSPLGAGPNTGELFF,TGTGCCAGCAGCCCGTTAGGGGCGGGGCCGAACACCGGGGAGCTGTTTTTT
TRBV10-3,TRBJ2-4,many,.,CAISESGDMDDIQYF,TGTGCCATCAGTGAGTCCGGGGACATGGACGACATTCAGTACTTC
TRBV6-1,TRBJ1-2,many,.,CASSEIVSYTF,TGTGCCAGCAGTGAAATTGTCTCCTACACCTTC
TRBV19,TRBJ2-7,many,TRBD2,CASSMGLAMNEQYF,TGTGCCAGTAGTATGGGACTAGCGATGAACGAGCAGTACTTC
TRBV27,TRBJ2-3,few,.,CASSLSPGADTQYF,TGTGCCAGCAGTTTATCGCCCGGGGCCGATACGCAGTATTTT
TRBV14,TRBJ2-5,.,TRBD2,CASSQVIGGSETQYF,TGTGCCAGCAGCCAAGTGATCGGGGGGAGTGAGACCCAGTACTTC
TRBV24-1,TRBJ2-3,many,.,CATSDFDGADTQYF,TGTGCCACCAGTGACTTTGATGGGGCGGATACGCAGTATTTT
TRBV11-2,TRBJ1-2,many,TRBD1,CASSLSYRGRWDNYGYTF,TGTGCCAGCAGCTTGTCCTACAGGGGGCGTTGGGATAACTATGGCTACACCTTC
TRBV11-2,TRBJ2-7,.,TRBD2,CASSFRTSGGGNYEQYF,TGTGCCAGCAGCTTCCGGACTAGCGGGGGGGGAAACTACGAGCAGTACTTC
TRBV11-2,TRBJ2-7,.,TRBD2,CASSIEGLVAGGPREQYF,TGTGCCAGCAGCATAGAGGGTTTGGTAGCGGGGGGGCCAAGGGAGCAGTACTTC
TRBV12-3/TRBV12-4,TRBJ2-7,few,.,CASSLGRRVGEQYF,TGTGCCAGCAGTTTGGGCAGGCGGGTTGGGGAGCAGTACTTC
TRBV6-1,TRBJ2-7,.,.,CASSESDPDVSAYEQYF,TGTGCCAGCAGTGAAAGCGATCCAGATGTGTCCGCCTACGAGCAGTACTTC
TRBV6-5,TRBJ1-1,many,.,CASSPPLNTEAFF,TGTGCCAGCAGCCCCCCGCTGAACACTGAAGCTTTCTTT
TRBV20-1,TRBJ2-7,once,.,CSARARVLGNEQYF,TGCAGTGCTAGAGCGCGCGTTTTGGGCAACGAGCAGTACTTC
TRBV30,TRBJ1-1,few,.,CAWRTRENTEAFF,TGTGCCTGGCGGACAAGAGAGAACACTGAAGCTTTCTTT
TRBV20-1,TRBJ1-6,.,.,CSAALGNNSPLHF,TGCAGTGCTGCATTAGGCAATAATTCACCCCTCCACTTT
TRBV2,TRBJ1-5,.,TRBD1,CASRGTGGGNQPQHF,TGTGCCAGCAGAGGGACAGGGGGCGGCAATCAGCCCCAGCATTTT
TRBV29-1,TRBJ1-2,many,.,CSVTAGTPFYGYTF,TGCAGCGTCACAGCCGGGACACCTTTCTATGGCTACACCTTC
TRBV6-2/TRBV6-3,TRBJ1-5,many,.,CASSYWRRGLNQPQHF,TGTGCCAGCAGTTACTGGAGGCGGGGACTCAATCAGCCCCAGCATTTT
TRBV12-3/TRBV12-4,TRBJ1-5,many,.,CASSLNEGQPQHF,TGTGCCAGCAGTTTAAATGAAGGCCAGCCCCAGCATTTT
TRBV19,TRBJ1-5,.,.,CASSIVPIERNQPQHF,TGTGCCAGTAGTATAGTGCCGATAGAGAGGAATCAGCCCCAGCATTTT
TRBV2,TRBJ1-1,few,.,CASRVSTQNTEAFF,TGTGCCAGCAGAGTCAGTACTCAGAACACTGAAGCTTTCTTT
TRBV20-1,TRBJ1-2,.,.,CSARGVVDNYGYTF,TGCAGTGCTAGAGGCGTTGTAGATAACTATGGCTACACCTTC